The 21 T cell receptor beta chains below come from one sample, sequenced in a study of neurological immune-mediated disorders. MiXCR, run by TCRdb on the 5' RACE reads, gives a single entry per CDR3 protein. The sample has some 66,000 distinct CDR3 sequences, 4.5% to 5.5% seen once; the top ten hold 6.5% to 7.5%. The specimen sequenced was PBMCs. The receptor source for this set is a man aged 25 to 40 with multiple sclerosis.

J is TRBJ2-3 and V is TRBV5-1, with unresolved D. Germline V CDR1 and CDR2: SGHRS, YFSETQ. The CDR3 is made up of 16 amino acids. V lost 0 bases and J 0 bases, leaving 11 bases between the germline ends. This chain's CDR3 is CASSLEGRTSTDTQYF. The DNA of the CDR3 is TGCGCCAGCAGCTTGGAAGGCCGAACTAGCACAGATACGCAGTATTTT. Filled out from reference TRBV5-1 and TRBJ2-3, the complete variable domain reads KAGVTQTPRYLIKTRGQQVTLSCSPISGHRSVSWYQQTPGQGLQFLFEYFSETQRNKGNFPGRFSGRQFSNSRSEMNVSTLELGDSALYLCASSLEGRTSTDTQYFGPGTRLTVL.

In this sample, this clonotype turned up a few times. The chain is built from TRBV5-4 and TRBJ2-5, with 9 bases identical to TRBD1. The CDR3 is 14 amino acids. V gave up 4 bases and J gave up 6 bases; unmatched junction bases: 7. CDR1 is SGHNT and CDR2 is YYREEE in the germline V gene (reference sequence). CDR3 in DNA: TGTGCCAGCAGCCCCGGACAGGGGAGACAGACCCAGTACTTC. Its protein is CASSPGQGRQTQYF.

This clonotype has at least ten counts. As DNA, the CDR3 is TGTGCCACCAGTGATTCAGGGACCACAGTTAGAACTGAAGCTTTCTTT. Encoded protein: CATSDSGTTVRTEAFF. V gene TRBV24-1 combines with J gene TRBJ1-1, with D possibly being TRBD1 (5 bases). The V gene's germline CDR1 is KGHDR and CDR2 SFDVKD. This CDR3 contains 16 residues. Trimming left V 2 bases short and J 5 bases short, with 17 bases between.

The table lists this clonotype with a few counts. This CDR3 is CSARQVGTGYEQYF. The CDR3 DNA reads as TGCAGTGCTAGACAGGTCGGGACAGGCTACGAGCAGTACTTC. The chain employs TRBV20-1 and TRBJ2-7; 8 bases align to TRBD1. The V segment lost 2 bases and the J segment 3 bases; nucleotides outside the gene matches: 6. CDR1 is DFQATT, CDR2 SNEGSKA, per germline (reference sequence). The CDR3 totals 14 residues.

This clonotype was seen many times. The J gene is TRBJ1-2, the V gene TRBV6-5, with 7 bases identical to TRBD1. V lost 8 bases, J lost 2 bases, and 5 bases stayed unmatched. This CDR3 is 13 amino acids long. Germline V gene lookup returns CDR1 MNHEY and CDR2 SVGAGI. The CDR3 region is CASGDSQNYGYTF. CDR3 coding DNA: TGTGCCAGCGGGGACAGCCAGAACTATGGCTACACCTTC.

Ten or more counts support this clonotype. V gene TRBV7-9 combines with J gene TRBJ2-3, with D unclear. There are 13 residues in the CDR3. Germline lookup yields CDR1 SEHNR and CDR2 FQNEAQ (reference sequence). V was clipped by 0 bases and J by 4 bases, with 5 bases between them. The CDR3 protein is CASSLARADTQYF. CDR3 DNA sequence: TGTGCCAGCAGCTTAGCCAGAGCAGATACGCAGTATTTT.

This clonotype has a count of ten or more. The genes are TRBV10-3 and TRBJ2-3; 10 nucleotides align to TRBD2. The germline CDR1 and CDR2 sequences are ENHRY and SYGVKD. The CDR3 has 15 amino acids. The trim removed 2 bases at V and 6 bases at J, leaving 5 bases unmatched. The chain's CDR3 is CAISEGSGGADTQYF. In DNA form, the CDR3 reads TGTGCCATCAGTGAGGGGAGCGGGGGGGCGGATACGCAGTATTTT.

This clonotype was recorded at least ten times. CDR3 coding DNA: TGCGCCAGCAGCCCATCGGGCGCCTCTGGAAACACCATATATTTT. Its protein is CASSPSGASGNTIYF. The V gene is TRBV5-1, the J gene TRBJ1-3, with unresolved D. The germline V gene has CDR1 SGHRS and CDR2 YFSETQ. The V end was cut by 4 bases, the J end by 0 bases, with 11 bases between. The CDR3 has 15 amino acids.

The table lists this clonotype with many counts. The gene calls are TRBV7-8 and TRBJ2-1; TRBD1 agrees at 8 bases. Germline CDR1 SGHVS, CDR2 FQNEAQ. This CDR3 has 15 residues. The V and J ends lost 7 bases and 5 bases, in that order; junction bases with no gene match: 10. The CDR3 sequence: CASIRRDRRNNEQFF. CDR3 DNA sequence: TGTGCCAGCATACGCCGGGACAGGCGGAACAATGAGCAGTTCTTC.

This clonotype was seen at least ten times. CDR3 in amino acids: CASSQDGRWSSYNEQFF. The DNA for the CDR3 is TGCGCCAGCAGCCAAGATGGACGGTGGAGCTCCTACAATGAGCAGTTCTTC. The rearrangement links TRBV4-1 to TRBJ2-1; D uncertain. Germline V gives CDR1 MGHRA, CDR2 YSYEKL. This CDR3 has 17 amino acids. Trimming left V 0 bases short and J 0 bases short, with 12 bases between.

This clonotype has just a few counts. The rearrangement links TRBV5-1 to TRBJ2-2; D ambiguous. Trimming stripped 4 bases from V and 5 bases from J, with 9 bases between. The CDR3 sequence is 13 residues long. Germline assignment: CDR1 SGHRS and CDR2 YFSETQ. CDR3 bases: TGCGCCAGCAGCCCCGGCGATACCGGGGAGCTGTTTTTT. Translation: CASSPGDTGELFF.

This clonotype was seen repeatedly, ten times or more. The chain couples TRBV2 to TRBJ1-6; 7 nucleotides line up with TRBD1. With V trimmed by 9 bases and J by 10 bases, 12 bases remained unmatched. There are 14 residues in the CDR3. The germline gives CDR1 SNHLY, CDR2 FYNNEI. CDR3 nucleotides: TGTGCCAGGCGGGCACAGGGGATCGGGTCACCCCTCCACTTT. It encodes CARRAQGIGSPLHF.

This clonotype was observed many times. The V call is TRBV5-1, the J call TRBJ2-7, with a weak D call TRBD2 (7 bases). This CDR3 is built from 15 residues. CDR1 and CDR2 from the germline V gene are SGHRS and YFSETQ. V lost 1 base and J lost 3, with 14 bases in between. The CDR3 loop reads CASSLKGGGNYEQYF. Here the CDR3 DNA reads TGCGCCAGCAGCTTGAAGGGGGGGGGCAACTACGAGCAGTACTTC.

This clonotype was observed many times. This chain links TRBV7-9 with TRBJ2-2; D possibly matches TRBD1 or TRBD2 (5 bases each). Germline V gene data show CDR1 as SEHNR and CDR2 as FQNEAQ (reference sequence). V was trimmed by 4 bases and J by 5 bases, leaving 17 bases between them. This CDR3 contains 16 residues. The CDR3 sequence: CASSSRGARGTGELFF. CDR3 nucleotides: TGTGCCAGCAGCTCTCGTGGGGCGAGGGGAACCGGGGAGCTGTTTTTT.

The genes are TRBV10-3 and TRBJ2-3; D gene unclear. Looked up from germline, CDR1 is ENHRY and CDR2 is SYGVKD. CDR3 length: 12 residues. V shed 1 base and J shed 5 bases, with 4 bases lying between them. DNA for the CDR3: TGTGCCATCAGTGAGTTTCAAGATACGCAGTATTTT. Translation: CAISEFQDTQYF.

This sequence joins TRBV7-9 and TRBJ2-4, with 7 bases identical to TRBD2. CDR1 is SEHNR, CDR2 FQNEAQ, per germline (reference sequence). The trim removed 2 bases at V and 12 bases at J, leaving 10 bases unmatched. The CDR3 contains 14 residues. CDR3 DNA sequence: TGTGCCAGCAGCTTACTAGAAACAAGCGGGGCTCAGTACTTC. This translates into CASSLLETSGAQYF.

In the case of this clonotype: A read error is possible here, since a much larger clone lies one base away. Because it lacks the conserved phenylalanine or tryptophan at the end, this CDR3 is likely a read error. This rearrangement joins TRBV5-8 to TRBJ1-5, with D possibly matching TRBD1 (6 bases). There are 14 residues in the CDR3. CDR1 is SGHTS and CDR2 is YDEGEE in the germline V gene. Trimming left V 2 bases short and J 7 bases short, with 13 bases between. CDR3 protein: CASSFRGRGQPQHV. CDR3 nucleotide sequence: TGTGCCAGCAGCTTCCGGGGGAGGGGGCAGCCCCAGCATGTT.

The V call is TRBV6-4, the J call TRBJ2-3, with D perhaps matching TRBD1 or TRBD2 (5 bases each). Trimming shortened V by 5 bases and J by 4 bases, and 13 bases separated the two germline ends. The CDR3 is 14 amino acids. Germline V gene lookup returns CDR1 MRHNA and CDR2 SNTAGT. As DNA, the CDR3 is TGTGCCAGCAGTATAGACAGAGCGGCAGATACGCAGTATTTT. Amino acid sequence: CASSIDRAADTQYF.

In its sample, this clonotype was seen many times. The chain is built from TRBV7-2 and TRBJ1-2; D is uncertain. The CDR3 has 13 residues. Germline lookup yields CDR1 SGHTA and CDR2 FQGNSA. Trimming took off 7 bases at V and 4 bases at J, with 13 bases between the two ends. CDR3 in DNA: TGTGCCAGCACGCCCGGTAGGATCTATGGCTACACCTTC. It translates to CASTPGRIYGYTF.

The sample holds many counts of this clonotype. The rearrangement uses TRBV4-2 and TRBJ1-1, with TRBD1 matching over 7 bases. Trimming removed 0 bases from V and 8 bases from J; junction bases left unmatched: 12. This CDR3 spans 16 amino acids. Looked up from germline, CDR1 is LGHNA and CDR2 is YNFKEQ. CDR3 protein: CASSQDALMGQQEAFF. CDR3 nucleotides: TGTGCCAGCAGCCAAGATGCACTTATGGGACAGCAGGAAGCTTTCTTT.

This clonotype was recorded a few times. CDR3 coding DNA: TGTGCCAGCAGCGAAACGGTGGACACTGAAGCTTTCTTT. Protein sequence: CASSETVDTEAFF. This sequence joins TRBV9 and TRBJ1-1; no reliable D call. The CDR3 runs to 13 residues. Germline values: CDR1 SGDLS, CDR2 YYNGEE. The germline V and J ends were trimmed by 3 bases and 3 bases, with 9 bases remaining between them.